A selection of T cell receptor beta chains follows, all from one sample in a study of T cell responses to AZD1222 COVID-19 vaccine. Sequenced by immunoSEQ multiplex PCR; TCRdb stores in-frame clones only, minus some. Of 140,000 to 150,000 clones listed, about 86% are singletons. The specimen comprised peripheral blood, sampled 28 days after the second AZD1222 dose. These receptors were collected from an adult who received the AZD1222 COVID-19 vaccine. CDR3s include the opening cysteine and the closing phenylalanine or tryptophan. D genes are given only for firm matches. Rows may omit the clone size; those that give it use once, few, many or a size class.

d_call,clone_size,j_call,v_call,cdr3_nt,cdr3_aa
-,-,TRBJ2-7,TRBV15,TGTGCCACCAGTGCAGGGATCCCCCCCACCTACGAGCAGTACTTC,CATSAGIPPTYEQYF
TRBD1,-,TRBJ1-5,TRBV4-1,TGCGCCAGCAGCCAAGGGACAGGGCCGAATAGCAATCAGCCCCAGCATTTT,CASSQGTGPNSNQPQHF
-,-,TRBJ2-7,TRBV2,TGTGCCAGCAGTGAAGAGGCGGGCCCCCTGGGGCAGTACTTC,CASSEEAGPLGQYF
-,-,TRBJ2-7,TRBV7-9,TGTGCCAGCAGCCCCTCCTACGAGCAGTACTTC,CASSPSYEQYF
TRBD1,-,TRBJ2-3,TRBV7-9,TGTGCCAGCGGGCGGGACAGGGCAGATACGCAGTATTTT,CASGRDRADTQYF
-,-,TRBJ2-5,TRBV15,TGTGCCACCAGCAGATTGGGCGGGGAGACCCAGTACTTC,CATSRLGGETQYF
-,-,TRBJ2-1,TRBV7-8,TGTGCCAGCAGCCCCCCAGGGCAGAGCTCCTACAATGAGCAGTTCTTC,CASSPPGQSSYNEQFF
-,once,TRBJ1-5,TRBV27,TGTGCCAGCAGACGCGACAGGACCGGCAATCAGCCCCAGCATTTT,CASRRDRTGNQPQHF
-,-,TRBJ1-2,TRBV6-6,TGTGCCAGCAGTAGCTCAGGTAGCCTAGTCAATGGCGGCTACACCTTC,CASSSSGSLVNGGYTF
-,-,TRBJ2-2,TRBV9,TGTGCCAGCAGCACCTCGGGGGGGGAGCTGTTTTTT,CASSTSGGELFF
-,-,TRBJ1-5,TRBV12-3/TRBV12-4,TGTGCCAGCAGCGGCACTGATCAGCCCCAGCATTTT,CASSGTDQPQHF
TRBD1,few,TRBJ2-1,TRBV27,TGTGCCAGCAAAAGACAGGGGGTTCCCTACAATGAGCAGTTCTTC,CASKRQGVPYNEQFF
-,-,TRBJ1-6,TRBV7-9,TGTGCCAGCAGCTTACATTTAGGGGAATCACCCCTCCACTTT,CASSLHLGESPLHF
TRBD1,-,TRBJ2-1,TRBV2,TGTGCCACCCCTCTCCGGGACAGGTTGGCCAATGAGCAGTTCTTC,CATPLRDRLANEQFF
TRBD2,-,TRBJ2-5,TRBV7-7,TGTGCCAGCAGCTCATCGACTAGCGGGGGCCAAGAGACCCAGTACTTC,CASSSSTSGGQETQYF
-,-,TRBJ1-4,TRBV10-3,TGTGCCATCAGCAGGGGTGCTGCGGCTAATGAAAAACTGTTTTTT,CAISRGAAANEKLFF
TRBD2,-,TRBJ2-7,TRBV27,TGTGCCAGCAGACATGGGGCTAGCGGGAGCGAGCAGTACTTC,CASRHGASGSEQYF
TRBD1,-,TRBJ1-1,TRBV5-1,TGCGCCAGCAGCTTTAGCCAGGGGGCCCAAGACGCTTTCTTT,CASSFSQGAQDAFF
TRBD1,-,TRBJ1-3,TRBV28,TGTGCCAGCAAGGACAGGGGAGCTGGAAACACCATATATTTT,CASKDRGAGNTIYF
TRBD1,-,TRBJ1-1,TRBV2,TGTGCCAGACGACAGGGGATGAACACTGAAGCTTTCTTT,CARRQGMNTEAFF
-,once,TRBJ1-3,TRBV5-1,TGCGCCAGCAGCTTGGGGGCCTCTGGAAACACCATATATTTT,CASSLGASGNTIYF
TRBD1,-,TRBJ2-5,TRBV18,TGTGCCAGCTCACCCGGGACAGGGGATGCAGAGACCCAGTACTTC,CASSPGTGDAETQYF
TRBD2,-,TRBJ2-7,TRBV30,TGTGCCGCACGGAGGATTGGGACTAGCCCCTACGAGCAGTACTTC,CAARRIGTSPYEQYF
-,-,TRBJ1-1,TRBV19,TGTGCCAGTAGTATCGGCACAGCAAACACTGAAGCTTTCTTT,CASSIGTANTEAFF
-,few,TRBJ1-2,TRBV19,TGTGCCAGTAGCAATCCAGGAGAAGGGGTATATGGCTACACCTTC,CASSNPGEGVYGYTF
-,few,TRBJ1-2,TRBV9,TGTGCCAGCAGGGGCAGCCTCTATGGCTACACCTTC,CASRGSLYGYTF
TRBD2,-,TRBJ2-5,TRBV27,TGTGCCAGCAAAAACCTCGGGGGGTCAACTCGCCAAGAGACCCAGTACTTC,CASKNLGGSTRQETQYF
-,-,TRBJ1-6,TRBV6-5,TGTGCCAGCCTCCCGCGGAATTCACCCCTCCACTTT,CASLPRNSPLHF
TRBD2,-,TRBJ2-7,TRBV7-2,TGTGCCAGCAGCCCCAGGACTAGCCGGAGCTCCTACGAGCAGTACTTC,CASSPRTSRSSYEQYF
TRBD1,-,TRBJ1-2,TRBV7-9,TGTGCCAGCAGCCCCTCGGGACAGTTCTATGGCTACACCTTC,CASSPSGQFYGYTF
-,-,TRBJ1-1,TRBV14,TGTGCCAGCAGCCAAGATTACTACAGGTCGAACACTGAAGCTTTCTTT,CASSQDYYRSNTEAFF
-,-,TRBJ1-4,TRBV3-1/TRBV3-2,TGTGCCAGCAGCCAAGTTGGTGAAAAACTGTTTTTT,CASSQVGEKLFF
TRBD2,-,TRBJ2-5,TRBV3-1/TRBV3-2,TGTGCCAGCAGCCACACTAGCGGGGGGACTGGGGAGACCCAGTACTTC,CASSHTSGGTGETQYF
-,-,TRBJ2-5,TRBV7-9,TGTGCCAGCAGAAAACAAGGGGAGACCCAGTACTTC,CASRKQGETQYF
-,few,TRBJ1-1,TRBV5-3,TGTGCCAGAAGCTCGCGGCGGGACCGCCTGAACACTGAAGCTTTCTTT,CARSSRRDRLNTEAFF
-,-,TRBJ1-1,TRBV11-1,TGTGCCAGCAGAATGTGGGAGGTTGTAGACACTGAAGCTTTCTTT,CASRMWEVVDTEAFF
TRBD2,-,TRBJ2-3,TRBV7-9,TGTGCCAGCAGCTACTCGGCGGGAGGTGATACGCAGTATTTT,CASSYSAGGDTQYF
-,-,TRBJ1-6,TRBV5-4,TGTGCCAGCAGCGGCGGTGCGGAAACCCTTATCTCACCCCTCCACTTT,CASSGGAETLISPLHF
-,-,TRBJ1-1,TRBV19,TGTGCCAGTAGTATCTTGGGACGGAACACTGAAGCTTTCTTT,CASSILGRNTEAFF
-,-,TRBJ2-1,TRBV7-9,TGTGCCAGCAGCGACAGGATAAGCTCCTACAATGAGCAGTTCTTC,CASSDRISSYNEQFF
-,-,TRBJ2-1,TRBV19,TGTGCCAGTAGCGGAACCTCCTACAATGAGCAGTTCTTC,CASSGTSYNEQFF
-,-,TRBJ2-1,TRBV25-1,TGTGCCAGCAGCGCACCCGCGGGCTACAATGAGCAGTTCTTC,CASSAPAGYNEQFF
-,-,TRBJ1-2,TRBV19,TGTGCCAGTAATCGTTACAGGTCCGGGGACTATGGCTACACCTTC,CASNRYRSGDYGYTF
TRBD2,once,TRBJ2-5,TRBV29-1,TGCAGCGTTGACGGAGGAAGCGGGAGGGCCAAGGAGACCCAGTACTTC,CSVDGGSGRAKETQYF
-,-,TRBJ2-5,TRBV4-1,TGCGCCAGCAGCCAAGGCTTGAGTTCCTTTCAAGAGACCCAGTACTTC,CASSQGLSSFQETQYF
TRBD1,-,TRBJ2-5,TRBV7-8,TGTGCCAGCAGCCCTCGGACAGGGTGGCAAGAGACCCAGTACTTC,CASSPRTGWQETQYF
-,once,TRBJ2-3,TRBV10-3,TGTGCCATCAGCACAGGGGGACTAGGCACAGATACGCAGTATTTT,CAISTGGLGTDTQYF
-,once,TRBJ2-3,TRBV28,TGTGCCAGCAGCTCAGGGGGAGGGTCAGATACGCAGTATTTT,CASSSGGGSDTQYF
TRBD1,once,TRBJ1-1,TRBV18,TGTGCCAGCTCACAACTCGGACAGGGAAGCACTGAAGCTTTCTTT,CASSQLGQGSTEAFF
TRBD2,once,TRBJ2-7,TRBV7-6,TGTGCCAGCAGCCCCGGGGGGGGAACCTACGAGCAGTACTTC,CASSPGGGTYEQYF
-,-,TRBJ1-2,TRBV30,TGTGCCTGGACCTTGGGGGGGGTTTGGTATGGCTACACCTTC,CAWTLGGVWYGYTF
-,-,TRBJ2-6,TRBV5-1,TGCGCCAGCAGCTTAACTAGTTCTGGGGCCAACGTCCTGACTTTC,CASSLTSSGANVLTF
TRBD1,-,TRBJ2-2,TRBV4-2,TGTGCCAGCAGCCGGGATTCGACAGGGGGCGTCACCGGGGAGCTGTTTTTT,CASSRDSTGGVTGELFF
-,-,TRBJ2-5,TRBV27,TGTGCCAGCAGTTTATATTTGGGATTACAAGAGACCCAGTACTTC,CASSLYLGLQETQYF